The present TCR beta chain was sequenced within a study of STAT5B mutations in CD4+ large granular lymphocyte leukemia. About the study: CD8+ depletion followed by anti-CD4 microbead selection was applied to cryopreserved cells.

Assay used: immunoSEQ multiplex PCR; TCRdb lists only in-frame clones, some missing. Among a few thousand clones listed, 76% were seen once. The ends lost 4 bases at V and 1 base at J; junction bases unmatched: 9. Germline CDR1 reads SGHTA; CDR2 reads FQGNSA. This CDR3 contains 16 residues. Findings and caveats of the study: Patient CD4-sorted repertoires stayed more clonal than healthy ones after leukemic-clone removal.

A note on this clone: No antigen is known for it.

The rearrangement uses TRBV7-2 and TRBJ2-5; 7 bases fit TRBD1. The sequenced sample consisted of PBMCs. The source is a man in his sixties or seventies with CD4+ T-cell large granular lymphocyte leukemia. CDR3 DNA: TGTGCCAGCAGCTATACTCGACAGGGACCCCAAGAGACCCAGTACTTC. This encodes CASSYTRQGPQETQYF. The variable domain in full, with the rest retrieved from reference TRBV7-2 and TRBJ2-5, is GAGVSQSPSNKVTEKGKDVELRCDPISGHTALYWYRQSLGQGLEFLIYFQGNSAPDKSGLPSDRFSAERTGGSVSTLTIQRTQQEDSAVYLCASSYTRQGPQETQYFGPGTRLLVL.